The 21 T cell receptor beta chains below all came from one sample that was sequenced in a study of blood T cell repertoires in COVID-19. Assay used: immunoSEQ multiplex PCR; TCRdb lists only in-frame clones, some missing. The repertoire holds 98,000 or so clones, with approximately 85% as singletons. Sequenced input: peripheral blood. The source of these receptors is a human donor in a cohort sampled during active COVID-19.

Written as DNA, the CDR3 is TGCGCCAGCAGCTTTTTACAGGGGGCCTACGAGCAGTACTTC. Translation gives CASSFLQGAYEQYF. This chain connects TRBV5-1 to TRBJ2-5; 8 bases align to TRBD1. The last part of the DNA fits TRBJ2-7 better; the J call may be wrong. The CDR3 covers 14 residues. Germline lookup yields CDR1 SGHRS and CDR2 YFSETQ.

The chain is built from TRBV7-2 and TRBJ2-3; D is perhaps TRBD2 (5 bases). CDR1 is SGHTA, CDR2 FQGNSA, per germline. Trimming stripped 1 base from V and 6 bases from J, with 14 bases between. CDR3 length: 15 amino acids. The DNA of the CDR3 is TGTGCCAGCAGCTTAGGTGCCGGAGGTGTGGATACGCAGTATTTT. This translates into CASSLGAGGVDTQYF.

This clone was detected once. CDR3 coding DNA: TGTGCCAGCTCACCACCCGGGGATGGCCATCAGCCCCAGCATTTT. This encodes CASSPPGDGHQPQHF. This chain joins TRBV18 and TRBJ1-5; D is ambiguous. Germline V gene sequence: CDR1 KGHSH, CDR2 LQKENI. Trimming took 0 bases from V and 5 from J, leaving 11 bases between them. This CDR3 region has 15 residues.

CDR3 sequence reads: CASSFWNSGTDTQYF. The CDR3 DNA sequence: TGTGCCAGCAGCTTTTGGAATTCGGGTACAGATACGCAGTATTTT. The chain joins TRBV5-5 to TRBJ2-3; D not resolved. Germline V lookup: CDR1 SGHKS, CDR2 YYEKEE (reference sequence). The V gene lost 2 bases and the J gene lost 3 bases, with 13 bases spanning the gap. The CDR3 is 15 amino acids.

This clone appeared once. V and J are TRBV5-1 and TRBJ2-7; a weak D match, TRBD2 (6 bases). Trimming left V 4 bases short and J 2 bases short, with 19 bases between. Germline CDR1 and CDR2: SGHRS and YFSETQ. This CDR3 has 16 amino acids. This CDR3 reads CASSRIGTFPTYEQYF. DNA for the CDR3: TGCGCCAGCAGCCGTATCGGGACTTTTCCAACCTACGAGCAGTACTTC.

The chain has TRBV19 and TRBJ1-5, with a tentative D call TRBD1 (5 bases). Germline V gene data show CDR1 as LNHDA and CDR2 as SQIVND (reference sequence). V was pared by 4 bases and J by 6 bases, with 13 bases between. This CDR3 spans 14 amino acids. CDR3 DNA sequence: TGTGCCAGTAGTACCCCCAGGGCTGGTCAGCCCCAGCATTTT. Amino acids: CASSTPRAGQPQHF.

J is TRBJ2-1 and V is TRBV5-1; 14 bases are shared with TRBD2. This CDR3 comprises 16 residues. Germline CDR1 SGHRS, CDR2 YFSETQ. With V trimmed by 4 bases and J by 9 bases, 9 bases remained unmatched. The CDR3 region is CASSPGLAGGRTEQFF. CDR3 DNA: TGCGCCAGCAGCCCTGGACTAGCGGGAGGAAGGACTGAGCAGTTCTTC.

The chain has TRBV6-6 and TRBJ1-4; 9 nucleotides align to TRBD1. The CDR3 is 15 residues long. Per the germline V gene, CDR1 is MNHNY and CDR2 is SVGAGI (reference sequence). V was pared by 5 bases and J by 14 bases, with 15 bases of the junction left unmatched. CDR3: CASSRRQGGLKTLFF. The CDR3 DNA is TGTGCCAGCAGTCGGCGACAGGGGGGCTTGAAAACTCTGTTTTTT.

This clone has just a few counts. The J gene is TRBJ1-4, the V gene TRBV28; 9 bases align to TRBD1. CDR1 is MDHEN, CDR2 SYDVKM, per germline. V lost 1 base, J lost 6 bases, and 9 bases stayed unmatched. This CDR3 is built from 17 residues. CDR3 sequence reads: CASSLFKGDRADEKLFF. In DNA form, the CDR3 reads TGTGCCAGCAGTTTATTTAAAGGGGACAGGGCCGATGAAAAACTGTTTTTT.

The genes are TRBV7-3 and TRBJ2-3, with TRBD2 identical over 8 bases. The CDR3 sequence is 16 residues long. In germline, CDR1 is SGHTA, CDR2 FQGTGA. The ends lost 0 bases at V and 0 bases at J; junction bases unmatched: 2. The CDR3 DNA follows: TGTGCCAGCAGCTTAACAGCGGGAGACAGCACAGATACGCAGTATTTT. Its protein product is CASSLTAGDSTDTQYF.

V usage is TRBV13 and J usage is TRBJ2-7; no definite D call. The germline V and J ends were trimmed by 5 bases and 5 bases, with 13 bases remaining between them. This CDR3 is built from 13 residues. Germline assignment: CDR1 PRHDT and CDR2 FYEKMQ (reference sequence). CDR3 sequence: CASSPRESHEQYF. The CDR3 bases are TGTGCCAGCAGCCCCCGAGAATCTCACGAGCAGTACTTC.

In this sample, this clone is medium-sized. This chain links TRBV30 with TRBJ1-5; D is ambiguous. The CDR3 extends over 13 amino acids. The germline CDR1 and CDR2 sequences are GTSNPN and SVGIG (reference sequence). V was trimmed by 1 base and J by 6 bases, leaving 10 bases between them. The CDR3 spells CAWSGYGGQPQHF. CDR3 in DNA: TGTGCCTGGAGTGGGTACGGCGGTCAGCCCCAGCATTTT.

The J gene is TRBJ1-1, the V gene TRBV3-1 (or the pseudogene TRBV3-2); D might be TRBD1 (5 bases). Germline CDR1 and CDR2: LGHDT and YNNKEL (reference sequence). The length of the CDR3 is 16 residues. Trimming left V 2 bases short and J 1 base short, with 14 bases between. Here the CDR3 reads CASSQMWAGSNTEAFF. Written as DNA, the CDR3 is TGTGCCAGCAGCCAAATGTGGGCAGGGTCGAACACTGAAGCTTTCTTT.

This chain uses TRBV7-9 with TRBJ2-2; D may be TRBD2 (5 bases). The CDR3 has 14 amino acids. Germline V gene lookup returns CDR1 SEHNR and CDR2 FQNEAQ (reference sequence). The V end lost 0 bases, the J end lost 3 bases, and 5 bases lay between the germline ends. As DNA, the CDR3 is TGTGCCAGCAGCTTAGCGAGGGACACCGGGGAGCTGTTTTTT. Protein: CASSLARDTGELFF.

This sequence joins TRBV10-3 and TRBJ1-1, with D uncertain. CDR1 is ENHRY and CDR2 is SYGVKD in the germline V gene. The V and J ends lost 3 bases and 0 bases respectively, with 8 bases between them. The CDR3 runs to 14 residues. CDR3 protein: CAISDPTMNTEAFF. As DNA, the CDR3 is TGTGCCATCAGTGATCCTACCATGAACACTGAAGCTTTCTTT.

This chain joins TRBV2 and TRBJ2-7; 7 bases line up with TRBD1. CDR1 is SNHLY, CDR2 FYNNEI, per germline. The ends lost 4 bases at V and 7 bases at J; junction bases unmatched: 13. The CDR3 is 15 residues long. CDR3: CASSAARTGFQEQYF. For the CDR3, the DNA is TGTGCCAGCAGTGCCGCTAGGACAGGCTTCCAGGAGCAGTACTTC.

The chain has TRBV6-2 or TRBV6-3 and TRBJ2-1; 7 bases align to TRBD1. Per the germline V gene, CDR1 is MNHEY and CDR2 is SVGEGT. This CDR3 has 16 residues. With 5 bases clipped from V and 7 bases from J, the junction kept 14 bases outside the gene matches. The CDR3 spells CASSTRQGRVRNEQFF. CDR3 nucleotides: TGTGCCAGCAGTACCCGACAGGGAAGGGTACGGAATGAGCAGTTCTTC.

For this clone: This specimen includes other DNA sequences encoding the same CDR3. The V call is TRBV18, the J call TRBJ1-5; possible D gene TRBD1, 5 bases. CDR1 is KGHSH, CDR2 LQKENI, per germline. The CDR3 has 13 amino acids. Trimming cost V 1 base and J 7 bases, with 8 bases left between them. This CDR3 reads CASSPRGDQPQHF. The CDR3 nucleotides read TGTGCCAGCTCACCACGGGGGGACCAGCCCCAGCATTTT.

V gene TRBV6-1 combines with J gene TRBJ2-7; D gene uncertain. Trimming took off 3 bases at V and 3 bases at J, with 18 bases between the two ends. Germline assignment: CDR1 MNHNS and CDR2 SASEGT. This CDR3 spans 16 amino acids. The CDR3 is CASSDRGSRTFYEQYF. CDR3 nucleotide sequence: TGTGCCAGCAGTGACCGAGGAAGTCGAACTTTCTACGAGCAGTACTTC.

Only one count was recorded for this clone. The rearrangement joins TRBV3-1 (or the pseudogene TRBV3-2) to TRBJ2-3, with a weak D call TRBD1 (5 bases). The germline V gene encodes CDR1 LGHDT and CDR2 YNNKEL (reference sequence). The CDR3 is 13 residues long. The V and J ends lost 5 bases and 11 bases respectively, with 17 bases between them. This CDR3 reads CASSGAGLYEQYF. For the CDR3, the DNA is TGTGCCAGCAGCGGGGCTGGATTATACGAGCAGTATTTT.

This chain links TRBV20-1 with TRBJ1-4; D gene ambiguous. Between the trimmed V and J ends, which lost 5 bases and 8 bases, there was a span of 9 bases. This CDR3 is 11 amino acids long. CDR1 is DFQATT, CDR2 SNEGSKA, per germline (reference sequence). CDR3 in amino acids: CSAPQVEKLFF. Written as DNA, the CDR3 is TGCAGTGCTCCTCAGGTAGAAAAACTGTTTTTT.